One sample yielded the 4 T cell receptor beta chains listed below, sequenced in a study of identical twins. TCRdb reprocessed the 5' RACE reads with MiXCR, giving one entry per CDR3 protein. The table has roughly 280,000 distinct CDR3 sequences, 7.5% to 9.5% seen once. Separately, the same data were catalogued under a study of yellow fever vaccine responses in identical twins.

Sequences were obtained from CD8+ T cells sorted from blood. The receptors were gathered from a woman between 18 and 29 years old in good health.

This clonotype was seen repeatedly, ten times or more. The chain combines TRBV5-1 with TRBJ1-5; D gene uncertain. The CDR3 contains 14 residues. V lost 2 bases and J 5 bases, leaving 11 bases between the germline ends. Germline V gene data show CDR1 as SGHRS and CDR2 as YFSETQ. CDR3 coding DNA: TGCGCCAGCAGCTTCGATGGTGCTGATCAGCCCCAGCATTTT. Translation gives CASSFDGADQPQHF.

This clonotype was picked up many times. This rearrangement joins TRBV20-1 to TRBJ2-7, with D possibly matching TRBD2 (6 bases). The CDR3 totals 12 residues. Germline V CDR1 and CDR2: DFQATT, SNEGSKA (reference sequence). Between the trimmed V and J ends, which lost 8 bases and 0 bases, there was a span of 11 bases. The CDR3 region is CSRRGTSYEQYF. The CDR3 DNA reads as TGCAGTCGGCGGGGAACCTCCTACGAGCAGTACTTC.

The chain's CDR3 is CATSREEGTRETQYF. CDR3 nucleotide sequence: TGTGCCACCAGCAGAGAGGAGGGGACACGGGAGACCCAGTACTTC. The chain recombines TRBV15 with TRBJ2-5; D tentatively reads TRBD1 or TRBD2 (6 bases each). The CDR3 loop spans 15 amino acids. The germline CDR1 and CDR2 sequences are LNHNV and YYDKDF (reference sequence). The V and J ends lost 0 bases and 5 bases respectively, with 13 bases between them.

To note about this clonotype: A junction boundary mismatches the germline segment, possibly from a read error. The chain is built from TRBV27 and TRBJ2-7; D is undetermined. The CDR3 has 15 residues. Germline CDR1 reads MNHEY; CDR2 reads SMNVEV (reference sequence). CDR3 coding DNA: TGTACCAGCAGTTTACTTTCAGGTGAGGACTACGAGCAGTACTTC. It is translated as CTSSLLSGEDYEQYF.